The T cell receptor (beta chain) described here comes from a study of T cell responses to AZD1222 COVID-19 vaccine. General study findings and limits: Reports indicate that nearly half of spike-specific TCRs are directed at unmutated variant regions. Repertoire sampling happened only post peak T cell response.

V lost 0 bases, J lost 0 bases, and 2 bases lay in between. Germline CDR1 LNHNV, CDR2 YYDKDF (reference sequence). The length of the CDR3 is 13 residues. Profiling relied on immunoSEQ multiplex PCR, and the TCRdb table lists in-frame clones only, not all of them. This table has about 86,000 clones, approximately 89% appearing once. Points on this clone: The antigen is undetermined.

V usage is TRBV15 and J usage is TRBJ1-1; D unresolved. The clonotype comes from an adult in good health. The specimen comprised peripheral blood, sampled on day 0 of AZD1222 vaccination. The CDR3 sequence is CATSRDLNTEAFF. DNA for the CDR3: TGTGCCACCAGCAGAGACTTGAACACTGAAGCTTTCTTT.